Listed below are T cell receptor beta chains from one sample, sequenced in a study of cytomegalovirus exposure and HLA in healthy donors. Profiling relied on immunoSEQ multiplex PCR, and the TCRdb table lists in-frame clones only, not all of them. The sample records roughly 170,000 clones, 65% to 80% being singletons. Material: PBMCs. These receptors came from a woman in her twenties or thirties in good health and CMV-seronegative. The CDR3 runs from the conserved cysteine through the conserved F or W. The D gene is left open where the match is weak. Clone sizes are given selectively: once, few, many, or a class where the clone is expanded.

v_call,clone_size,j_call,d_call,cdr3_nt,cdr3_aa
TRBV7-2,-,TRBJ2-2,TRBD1,TGTGCCAGCAGCACCGGGACAGGGAATCCCGGGGAGCTGTTTTTT,CASSTGTGNPGELFF
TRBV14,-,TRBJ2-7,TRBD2,TGTGCCAGCAGCCGGCCTAAGGGGACTAGCGGAGCCTACGAGCAGTACTTC,CASSRPKGTSGAYEQYF
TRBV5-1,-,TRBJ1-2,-,TGCGCCAGCAGCCCTGGACAGTCTCATGGCTACCCCTTC,CASSPGQSHGYPF
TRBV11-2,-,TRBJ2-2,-,TGTGCCAGCAGCCGAGGAGGCGGGGAGCTGTTTTTT,CASSRGGGELFF
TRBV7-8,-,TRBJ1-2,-,TGTGCCAGCAGCCCAAGGACAGCTTCCTATGGCTACCCCTTC,CASSPRTASYGYPF
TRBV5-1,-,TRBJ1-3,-,TGCGCCAGTTCACAGGTTGCAAACTCTGGAAACACCATATATTTT,CASSQVANSGNTIYF
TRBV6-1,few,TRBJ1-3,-,TGTGCCAGCAAGTTGAGCTCTGGAAACACCATATATTTT,CASKLSSGNTIYF
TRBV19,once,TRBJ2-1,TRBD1,TGTGCCAGTAGTAACGGACAGGGGATACTTTACAATGAGCAGTTCTTC,CASSNGQGILYNEQFF
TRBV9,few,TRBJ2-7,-,TGTGCCAGCAGCGTGGTAGCGCGGCGCTCCTACGAGCAGTACTTC,CASSVVARRSYEQYF
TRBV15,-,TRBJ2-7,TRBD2,TGTGCCACCAGCAGAGATCCTAGCGGGACTTTAGAGCAGTACTTC,CATSRDPSGTLEQYF
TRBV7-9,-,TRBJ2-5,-,TGTGCCAGCAGCTTAGACGACCCAGGGAGGGAGACCCAGTACTTC,CASSLDDPGRETQYF
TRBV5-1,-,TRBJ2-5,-,TGCGCCAGCAGCACAATGACAGGCCCTGGCCAAGAGACCCAGTACTTC,CASSTMTGPGQETQYF
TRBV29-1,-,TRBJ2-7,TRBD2,TGCAGCGTCTTAGGACTAGCGGGAGAAATGGACGAGCAGTACTTC,CSVLGLAGEMDEQYF
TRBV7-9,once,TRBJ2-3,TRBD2,TGTGCCAGCAGCATAAACCCGACTAGCGGAGCTAGCACAGATACGCAGTATTTT,CASSINPTSGASTDTQYF
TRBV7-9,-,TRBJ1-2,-,TGTGCCAGCAGCTTAGGGGGCCAGATCTATGGCTACACCTTC,CASSLGGQIYGYTF
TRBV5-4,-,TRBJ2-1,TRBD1,TGTGCCAGCAGCCCCGGGACAGGGAATGAGCAGTTCTTC,CASSPGTGNEQFF
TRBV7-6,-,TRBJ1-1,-,TGTGCCAGCAGCCCCGGTGCGGGGTCGCGAGCTTTCTTT,CASSPGAGSRAFF
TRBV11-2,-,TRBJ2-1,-,TGTGCCAGCAGCCCCATCCGGGATGAGCAGTTCTTC,CASSPIRDEQFF
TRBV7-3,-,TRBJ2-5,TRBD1,TGTGCCAGCAGCGCCGGGACAGGGGGGCAGGCCCAGTACTTC,CASSAGTGGQAQYF
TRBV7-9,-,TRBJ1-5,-,TGTGCCAGCAGCCCTCGCCAGGGTAATCAGCCCCAGCATTTT,CASSPRQGNQPQHF
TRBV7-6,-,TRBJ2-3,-,TGTGCCAGCAGCTTAGCGGTCCGGGGGAGCACAGATACGCAGTATTTT,CASSLAVRGSTDTQYF
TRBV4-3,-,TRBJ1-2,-,TGCGCCAGCAGCCCTCACCACAGGGCTTACTATGGCTACCCCTTC,CASSPHHRAYYGYPF
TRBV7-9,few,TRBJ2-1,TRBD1,TGTGCCAGCAGCCCAATGAGAGGACAGGGGGGAATCCATGAGCAGTTCTTC,CASSPMRGQGGIHEQFF
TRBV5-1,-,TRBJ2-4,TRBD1,TGCGCCAGCAGCTTCAGGGGGCAAGGAAACATTCAGTACTTC,CASSFRGQGNIQYF
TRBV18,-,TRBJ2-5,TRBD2,TGTGCCAGCTCTGCCCTCGAGCGGGGGGACCAAGAGACCCAGTACTTC,CASSALERGDQETQYF
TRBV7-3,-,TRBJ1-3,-,TGTGCCAGCAGCTCGGACAACGGAGACACCATATATTTT,CASSSDNGDTIYF
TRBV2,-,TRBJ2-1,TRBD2,TGTGCCAGCAACCAAGGACTAGTAGATGAGCAGTTCTTC,CASNQGLVDEQFF
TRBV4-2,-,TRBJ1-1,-,TGTGCCAGCAGCCAAGAGGAGGGAGGGAGAAACACTGAAGCTTTCTTT,CASSQEEGGRNTEAFF
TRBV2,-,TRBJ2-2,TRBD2,TGTGCCAGCAGTGGCCGGGGGGTCACCGGGGAGCTGTTTTTT,CASSGRGVTGELFF
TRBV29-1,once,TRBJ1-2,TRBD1,TGCAGCGTTGAAGTGGATGGGTCAGGGACAGCCTCGCAGGACTACACCTTC,CSVEVDGSGTASQDYTF
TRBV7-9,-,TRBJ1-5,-,TGTGCCAGCAGCCCCAGTCCTGGGGGCCTCAATCAGCCCCAGCATTTT,CASSPSPGGLNQPQHF
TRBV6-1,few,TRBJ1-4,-,TGTGCCAGCAGTGAATATAAACAGACTAATGAAAAACTGTTTTTT,CASSEYKQTNEKLFF
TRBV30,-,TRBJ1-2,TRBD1,TGTGCCTGGAGCGCGGACAGGGTGAGCTATGGCTACACCTTC,CAWSADRVSYGYTF
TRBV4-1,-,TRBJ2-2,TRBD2,TGCGCCAGCAGCACTCTAGCGGGGGGCCTAGCGGGCGGGGAGCTGTTTTTT,CASSTLAGGLAGGELFF
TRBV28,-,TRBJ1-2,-,TGTGCCAGTCAAGGACAGACCACTAACTATGGCTACACCTTC,CASQGQTTNYGYTF
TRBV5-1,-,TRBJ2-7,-,TGCGCCAGCAGCGACCAGGGGTTCGAGCAGTACTTC,CASSDQGFEQYF
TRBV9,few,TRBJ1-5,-,TGTGCCAGCAGCGTAAAGGGTCGGGGGAATCAGCCCCAGCATTTT,CASSVKGRGNQPQHF
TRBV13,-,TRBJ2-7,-,TGTGCCAGCGGGCGGGATTACGAGCAGTACTTC,CASGRDYEQYF
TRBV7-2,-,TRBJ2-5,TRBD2,TGTGCCAGCAGCCGACAGAAAGCGGGGGAAGAGACCCAGTACTTC,CASSRQKAGEETQYF
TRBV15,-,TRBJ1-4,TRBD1,TGTGCCACCAGCAGGGAGGAGCGGCAGGGGGCAGAAAAACTGTTTTTT,CATSREERQGAEKLFF
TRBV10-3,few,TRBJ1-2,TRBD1,TGTGCCATCAGCCCAGAACAGGGGGTAAAGTATGGCTACACCTTC,CAISPEQGVKYGYTF
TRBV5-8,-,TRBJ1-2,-,TGTGCCAGCAGCTTTACAGGGAACTATGGCTACACCTTC,CASSFTGNYGYTF
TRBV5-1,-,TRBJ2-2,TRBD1,TGCGCCAGCAGCTCCATGACAGGGTCTAACACCGGGGAGCTGTTTTTT,CASSSMTGSNTGELFF
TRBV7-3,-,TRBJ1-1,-,TGTGCCAGCAGCCCTCAGGGAACAGGGTTGGCTGAAGCTTTCTTT,CASSPQGTGLAEAFF
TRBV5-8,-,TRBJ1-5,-,TGTGCCAGCAGCCGAACCGGGGTTGGGGGCAATCAGCCCCAGCATTTT,CASSRTGVGGNQPQHF
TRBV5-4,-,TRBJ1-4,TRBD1,TGTGCCAGCAGCACCGGACAGGGGGCCGGCAATGAAAAACTGTTTTTT,CASSTGQGAGNEKLFF
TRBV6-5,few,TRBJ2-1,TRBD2,TGTGCCACCTCCTCGGGGGGGGCCTACAATGAGCAGTTCTTC,CATSSGGAYNEQFF
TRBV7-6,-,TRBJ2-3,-,TGTGCCAGCAGCCCATCGGGTGTTAGCACAGATACGCAGTATTTT,CASSPSGVSTDTQYF
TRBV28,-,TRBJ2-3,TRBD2,TGTGCCAGCAGTGGGACTAGCGGGAGCACAGATACGCAGTATTTT,CASSGTSGSTDTQYF
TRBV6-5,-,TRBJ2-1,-,TGTGCCAGCAGTTCTTTTGTCCGGAGCTCCTACAATGAGCAGTTCTTC,CASSSFVRSSYNEQFF
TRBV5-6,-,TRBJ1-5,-,TGTGCCAGCAGCTTATCAGATCAGCCCCAGCATTTT,CASSLSDQPQHF